This T cell receptor (beta chain) was captured in a study of blood T cells in healthy people across ages. V lost 6 bases and J 5 bases, leaving 16 bases between the germline ends. Germline V gene sequence: CDR1 SQVTM, CDR2 ANQGSEA. The CDR3 has 13 amino acids. Sample-barcoded 5' priming and a J-beta primer mix drove a second PCR of roughly 6 to 12 cycles. TCRdb ran MiXCR on the 5' RACE reads and lists one entry per CDR3 protein. The sample contains some 1.5 million distinct CDR3 sequences, 28% of which appear only once. The sample consisted of blood. The chain joins TRBV29-1 to TRBJ2-5; D possibly corresponds to TRBD1 (6 bases). This clonotype was sampled from a woman aged 30 to 39 in good health. The chain's CDR3 is CSVDKGVGETQYF. CDR3 sequence (DNA): TGCAGCGTCGATAAGGGGGTCGGGGAGACCCAGTACTTC. The full variable domain, with the rest looked up from reference TRBV29-1 and TRBJ2-5, is SAVISQKPSRDICQRGTSLTIQCQVDSQVTMMFWYRQQPGQSLTLIATANQGSEATYESGFVIDKFPISRPNLTFSTLTVSNMSPEDSSIYLCSVDKGVGETQYFGPGTRLLVL.